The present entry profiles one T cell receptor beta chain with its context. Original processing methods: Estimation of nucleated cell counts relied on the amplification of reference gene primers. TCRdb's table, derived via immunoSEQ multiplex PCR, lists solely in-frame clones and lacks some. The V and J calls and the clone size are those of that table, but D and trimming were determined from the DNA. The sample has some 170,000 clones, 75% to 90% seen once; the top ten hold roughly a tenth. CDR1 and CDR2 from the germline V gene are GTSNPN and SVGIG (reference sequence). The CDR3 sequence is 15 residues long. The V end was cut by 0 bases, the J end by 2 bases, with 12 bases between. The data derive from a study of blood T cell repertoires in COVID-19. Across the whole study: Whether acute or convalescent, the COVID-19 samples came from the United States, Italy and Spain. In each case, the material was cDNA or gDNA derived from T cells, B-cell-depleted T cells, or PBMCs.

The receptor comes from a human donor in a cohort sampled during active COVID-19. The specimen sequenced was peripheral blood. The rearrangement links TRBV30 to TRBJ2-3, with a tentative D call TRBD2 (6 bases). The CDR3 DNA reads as TGTGCCTGGAGTGTAGGCGGGACCCTCACAGATACGCAGTATTTT. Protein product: CAWSVGGTLTDTQYF.